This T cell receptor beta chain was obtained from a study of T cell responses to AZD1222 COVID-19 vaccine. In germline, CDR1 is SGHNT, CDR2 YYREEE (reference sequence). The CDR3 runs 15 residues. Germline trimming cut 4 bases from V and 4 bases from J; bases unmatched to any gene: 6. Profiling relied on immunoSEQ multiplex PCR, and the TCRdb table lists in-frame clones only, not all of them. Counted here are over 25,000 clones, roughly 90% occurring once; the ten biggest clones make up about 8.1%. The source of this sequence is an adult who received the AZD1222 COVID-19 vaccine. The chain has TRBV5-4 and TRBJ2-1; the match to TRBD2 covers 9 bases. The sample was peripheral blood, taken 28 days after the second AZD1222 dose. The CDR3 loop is CASSGGLAEYNEQFF. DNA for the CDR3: TGTGCCAGCAGCGGGGGACTAGCAGAGTACAATGAGCAGTTCTTC.